Sequencing of this T cell receptor (beta chain) was carried out in a study of control samples from healthy donors and cancer patients. Assay used: immunoSEQ multiplex PCR; TCRdb lists only in-frame clones, some missing. This table has tens of thousands of clones, over 65% appearing once. V shed 7 bases and J shed 4 bases, with 19 bases lying between them. CDR1 is SGHAT and CDR2 is FQDESV in the germline V gene (reference sequence). This CDR3 is built from 15 residues. Sequenced material: PBMCs. The chain has TRBV11-1 and TRBJ1-1, with a possible D match to TRBD1 (5 bases). This TCR was sampled from a woman between 50 and 59 years old with lung cancer. CDR3 nucleotides: TGTGCCAGCAATGGCCCGAACGAGGGGTTCACTGAAGCTTTCTTT. As protein: CASNGPNEGFTEAFF.